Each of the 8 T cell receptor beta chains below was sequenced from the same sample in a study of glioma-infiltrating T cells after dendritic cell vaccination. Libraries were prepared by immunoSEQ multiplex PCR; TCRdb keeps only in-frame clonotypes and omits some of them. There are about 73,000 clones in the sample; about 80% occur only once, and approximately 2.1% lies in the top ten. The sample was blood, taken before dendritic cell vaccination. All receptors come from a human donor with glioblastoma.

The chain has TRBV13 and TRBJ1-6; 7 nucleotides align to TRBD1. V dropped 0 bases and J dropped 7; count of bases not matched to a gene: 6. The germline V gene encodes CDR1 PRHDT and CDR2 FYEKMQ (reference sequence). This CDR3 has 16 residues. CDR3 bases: TGTGCCAGCAGCTTAGGAATGGGACAGCGGAATTCACCCCTCCACTTT. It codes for CASSLGMGQRNSPLHF. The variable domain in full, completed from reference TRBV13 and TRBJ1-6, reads AAGVIQSPRHLIKEKRETATLKCYPIPRHDTVYWYQQGPGQDPQFLISFYEKMQSDKGSIPDRFSAQQFSDYHSELNMSSLELGDSALYFCASSLGMGQRNSPLHFGNGTRLTVT.

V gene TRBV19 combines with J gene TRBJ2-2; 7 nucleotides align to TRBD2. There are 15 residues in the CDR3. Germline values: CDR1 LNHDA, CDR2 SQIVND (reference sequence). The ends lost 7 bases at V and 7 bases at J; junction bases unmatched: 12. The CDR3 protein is CASIARGRGDGELFF. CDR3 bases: TGTGCCAGTATAGCCCGCGGGAGAGGGGACGGGGAGCTGTTTTTT.

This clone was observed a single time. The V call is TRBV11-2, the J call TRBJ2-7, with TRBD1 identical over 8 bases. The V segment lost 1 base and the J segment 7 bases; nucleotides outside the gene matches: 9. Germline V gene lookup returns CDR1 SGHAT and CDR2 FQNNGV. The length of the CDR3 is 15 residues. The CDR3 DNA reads TGTGCCAGCAGCTTAGGATCCGGACAGGGAGGAGAGCAGTACTTC. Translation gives CASSLGSGQGGEQYF.

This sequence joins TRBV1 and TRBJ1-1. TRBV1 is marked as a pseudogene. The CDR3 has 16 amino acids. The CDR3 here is CTSSPCGRAGYTEAFF. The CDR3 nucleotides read TGCACCAGCAGCCCCTGCGGACGGGCGGGGTACACTGAAGCTTTCTTT.

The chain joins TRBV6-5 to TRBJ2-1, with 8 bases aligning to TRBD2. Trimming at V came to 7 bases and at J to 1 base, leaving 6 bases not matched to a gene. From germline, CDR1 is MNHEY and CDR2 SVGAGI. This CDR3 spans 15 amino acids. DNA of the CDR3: TGTGCCAGCATACGGGGGGGGGATTCCTACAATGAGCAGTTCTTC. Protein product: CASIRGGDSYNEQFF.

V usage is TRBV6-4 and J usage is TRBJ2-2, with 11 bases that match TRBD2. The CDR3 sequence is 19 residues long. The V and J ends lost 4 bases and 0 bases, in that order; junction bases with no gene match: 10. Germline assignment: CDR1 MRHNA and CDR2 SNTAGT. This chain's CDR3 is CASSGAELAGAPNTGELFF. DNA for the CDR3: TGTGCCAGCAGTGGGGCGGAACTAGCGGGAGCCCCGAACACCGGGGAGCTGTTTTTT.

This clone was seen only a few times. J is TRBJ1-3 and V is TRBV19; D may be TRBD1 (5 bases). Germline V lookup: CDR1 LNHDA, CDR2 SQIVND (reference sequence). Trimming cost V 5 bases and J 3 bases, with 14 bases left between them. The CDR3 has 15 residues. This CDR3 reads CASSPAGVGGNTIYF. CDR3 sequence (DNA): TGTGCCAGTAGTCCAGCGGGGGTCGGTGGAAACACCATATATTTT.

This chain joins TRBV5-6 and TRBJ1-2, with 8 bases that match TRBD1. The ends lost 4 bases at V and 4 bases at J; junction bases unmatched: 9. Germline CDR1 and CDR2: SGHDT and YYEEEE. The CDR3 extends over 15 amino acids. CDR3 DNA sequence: TGTGCCAGCAGCGTTGGACAGGGATCGGGCTATGGCTACACCTTC. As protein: CASSVGQGSGYGYTF.